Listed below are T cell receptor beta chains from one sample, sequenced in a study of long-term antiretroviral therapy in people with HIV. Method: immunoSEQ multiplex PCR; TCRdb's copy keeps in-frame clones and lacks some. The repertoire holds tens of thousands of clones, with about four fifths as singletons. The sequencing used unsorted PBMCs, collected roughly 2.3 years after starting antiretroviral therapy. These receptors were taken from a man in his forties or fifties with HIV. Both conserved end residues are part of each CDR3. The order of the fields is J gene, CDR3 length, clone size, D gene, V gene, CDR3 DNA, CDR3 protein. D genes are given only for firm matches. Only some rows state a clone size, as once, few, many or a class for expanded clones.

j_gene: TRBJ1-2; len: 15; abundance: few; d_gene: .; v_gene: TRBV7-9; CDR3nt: TGTGCCAGCAGCTTCGAGGAGGGGGGGCAATATGGCTACACCTTC; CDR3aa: CASSFEEGGQYGYTF
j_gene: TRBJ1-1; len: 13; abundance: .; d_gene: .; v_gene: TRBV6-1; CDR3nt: TGTGCCAGCCTCGGGTACCCCGGCACTGAAGCTTTCTTT; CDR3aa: CASLGYPGTEAFF
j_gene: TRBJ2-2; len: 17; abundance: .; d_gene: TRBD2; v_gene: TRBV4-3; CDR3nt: TGCGCCAGCAGCCAAGTGTTAGCGGGAGAATTGGCCGGGGAGCTGTTTTTT; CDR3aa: CASSQVLAGELAGELFF
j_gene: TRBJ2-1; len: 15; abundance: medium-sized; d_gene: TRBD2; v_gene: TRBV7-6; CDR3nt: TGTGCCAGCAGCTTAGGTAGCGGGACCTACAATGAGCAGTTCTTC; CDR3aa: CASSLGSGTYNEQFF
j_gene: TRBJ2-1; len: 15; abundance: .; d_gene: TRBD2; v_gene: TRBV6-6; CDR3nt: TGTGCCAGCAGTTACCCCACTAGCGGGGTTAATGAGCAGTTCTTC; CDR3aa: CASSYPTSGVNEQFF
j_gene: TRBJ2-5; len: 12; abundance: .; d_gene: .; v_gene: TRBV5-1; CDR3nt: TGCGCCAGCAGCTTGGCCGGAGAGACCCAGTACTTC; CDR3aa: CASSLAGETQYF
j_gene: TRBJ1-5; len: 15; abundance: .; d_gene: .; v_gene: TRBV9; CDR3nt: TGTGCCAGCAGCGTAGGAGGGGGTACGGATCAGCCCCAGCATTTT; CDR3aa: CASSVGGGTDQPQHF
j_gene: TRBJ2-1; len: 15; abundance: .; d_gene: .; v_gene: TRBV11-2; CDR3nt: TGTGCCAGCAGCTTAATGAGGGGTATCCACAATGAGCAGTTCTTC; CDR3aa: CASSLMRGIHNEQFF
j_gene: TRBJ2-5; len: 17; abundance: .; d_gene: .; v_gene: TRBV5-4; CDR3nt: TGTGCCAGCAGCTTGGGGCTTTGGGGAGTGGGGCAAGAGACCCAGTACTTC; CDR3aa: CASSLGLWGVGQETQYF
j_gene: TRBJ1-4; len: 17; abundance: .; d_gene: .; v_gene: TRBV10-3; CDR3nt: TGTGCCATCAGTGAGTCGGGTAGGGTAGGAACTAATGAAAAACTGTTTTTT; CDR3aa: CAISESGRVGTNEKLFF
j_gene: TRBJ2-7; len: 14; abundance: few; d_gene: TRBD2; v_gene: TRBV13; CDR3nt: TGTGCCAGCAGCGCCGGACTAGCGATCTACGAGCAGTACTTC; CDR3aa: CASSAGLAIYEQYF
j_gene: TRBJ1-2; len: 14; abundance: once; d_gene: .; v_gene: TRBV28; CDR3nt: TGTGCCAGCAGTCCCCTCGTGGTGGGTAAGGGCTACACCTTC; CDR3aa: CASSPLVVGKGYTF
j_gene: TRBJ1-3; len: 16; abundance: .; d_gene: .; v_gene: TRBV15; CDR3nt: TGTGCCACCAGCATCCCCGGGACCCCCCGGGGAAACACCATATATTTT; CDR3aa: CATSIPGTPRGNTIYF
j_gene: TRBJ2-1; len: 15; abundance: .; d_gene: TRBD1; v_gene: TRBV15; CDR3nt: TGTGCCACCAAACGGGCGGGACAGGGGGACAATGAGCAGTTCTTC; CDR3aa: CATKRAGQGDNEQFF
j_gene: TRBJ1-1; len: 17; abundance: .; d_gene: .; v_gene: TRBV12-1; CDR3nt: TGTGCCAGCAGCTTTGTCGGCAGTCAAAACCTGAACACTGAAGCTTTCTTT; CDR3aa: CASSFVGSQNLNTEAFF
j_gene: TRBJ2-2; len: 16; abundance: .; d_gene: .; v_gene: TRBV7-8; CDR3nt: TGTGCCAGCAGCTCGAGCCGGGGGTTTAACACCGGGGAGCTGTTTTTT; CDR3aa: CASSSSRGFNTGELFF
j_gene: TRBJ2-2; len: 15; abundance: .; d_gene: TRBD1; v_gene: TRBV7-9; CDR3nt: TGTGCCAGCAGCTCATTACAGGGGAATTCCGGGGAGCTGTTTTTT; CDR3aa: CASSSLQGNSGELFF
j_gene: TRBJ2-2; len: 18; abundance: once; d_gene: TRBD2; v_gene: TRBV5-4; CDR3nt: TGTGCCAGCAGCTTGGGACTAGCGGGGGGGCGGGGCACCGGGGAGCTGTTTTTT; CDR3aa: CASSLGLAGGRGTGELFF
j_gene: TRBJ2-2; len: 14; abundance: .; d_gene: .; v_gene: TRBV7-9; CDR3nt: TGTGCCAGCAGCGACTTCGTAGGGACCGGGGAGCTGTTTTTT; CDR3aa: CASSDFVGTGELFF
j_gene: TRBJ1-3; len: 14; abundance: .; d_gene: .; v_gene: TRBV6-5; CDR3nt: TGTGCCAGCAGATCCACAGGAGCTGGAAACACCATATATTTT; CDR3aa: CASRSTGAGNTIYF
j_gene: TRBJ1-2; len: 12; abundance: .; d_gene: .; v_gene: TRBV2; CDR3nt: TGTGCCAGCAGTGAACAGGGAGGTCGTACCACCTTC; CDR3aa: CASSEQGGRTTF
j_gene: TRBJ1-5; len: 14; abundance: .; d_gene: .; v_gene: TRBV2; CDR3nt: TGTGCCAGCAGAGCGGACGGGAACAATCAGCCCCAGCATTTT; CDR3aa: CASRADGNNQPQHF
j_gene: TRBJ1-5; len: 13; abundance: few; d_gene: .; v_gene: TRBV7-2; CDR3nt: TGTGCCAGCAGCTTAGCTGCTACTCAGCCCCAGCATTTT; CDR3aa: CASSLAATQPQHF
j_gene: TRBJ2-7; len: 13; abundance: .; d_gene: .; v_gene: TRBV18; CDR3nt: TGTGCCAGCTCACCAGGCAGCGCCTACGAGCAGTACTTC; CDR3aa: CASSPGSAYEQYF
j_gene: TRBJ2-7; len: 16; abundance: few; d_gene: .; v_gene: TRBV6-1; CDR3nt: TGTGCCAGCAGTGAAATTCACTTATCGAGCTCCTACGAGCAGTACTTC; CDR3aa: CASSEIHLSSSYEQYF
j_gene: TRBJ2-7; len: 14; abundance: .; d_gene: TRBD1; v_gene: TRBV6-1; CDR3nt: TGTGCCAGCGCCCGGACAGGGAGGTCCTACGAGCAGTACTTC; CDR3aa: CASARTGRSYEQYF
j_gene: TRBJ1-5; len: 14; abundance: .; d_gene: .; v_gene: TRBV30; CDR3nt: TGTGCCTGGAGTAGTGGGGCACCTACCCCGCCCCAGCATTTT; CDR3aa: CAWSSGAPTPPQHF
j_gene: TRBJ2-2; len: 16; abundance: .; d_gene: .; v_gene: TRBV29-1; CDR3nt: TGCAGCGTTGAAGATTTAGGGACCACTTACCCCGGGGAGCTGTTTTTT; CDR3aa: CSVEDLGTTYPGELFF
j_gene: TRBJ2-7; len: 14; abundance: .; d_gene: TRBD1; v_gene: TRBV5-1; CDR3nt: TGCGCCAGCAGCTTGGAGACAGGGGCCTACGAGCAGTACTTC; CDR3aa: CASSLETGAYEQYF
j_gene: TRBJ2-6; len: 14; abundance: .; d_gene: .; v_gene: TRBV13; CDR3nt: TGTGCCAGCAGCGCCGGTCTGGGGGCCAACGTCCTGACTTTC; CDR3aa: CASSAGLGANVLTF
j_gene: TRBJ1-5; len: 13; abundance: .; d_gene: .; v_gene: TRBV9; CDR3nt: TGTGCCAGCAGCGTAGATCCCGACCAGCCCCAGCATTTT; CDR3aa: CASSVDPDQPQHF
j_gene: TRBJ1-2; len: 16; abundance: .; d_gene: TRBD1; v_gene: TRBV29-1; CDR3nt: TGCAGCGTTGAAGATCAGGACAGGGGGCGTTTAGGCGGCTACACCTTC; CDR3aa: CSVEDQDRGRLGGYTF
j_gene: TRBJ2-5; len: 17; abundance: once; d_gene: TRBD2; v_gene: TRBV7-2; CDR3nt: TGTGCCAGCAGCTTAGTTCGACTAGCGGGAGGGCAAGAGACCCAGTACTTC; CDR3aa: CASSLVRLAGGQETQYF
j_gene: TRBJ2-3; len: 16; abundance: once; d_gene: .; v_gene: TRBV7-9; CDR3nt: TGTGCCAGCAGCTTAGGGAGTTTTCCCAGCACAGATACGCAGTATTTT; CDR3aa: CASSLGSFPSTDTQYF
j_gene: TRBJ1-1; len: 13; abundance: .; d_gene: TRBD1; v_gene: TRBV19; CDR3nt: TGTGCCAGTAGAAAGACAGGGGGCACTGAAGCTTTCTTT; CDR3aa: CASRKTGGTEAFF
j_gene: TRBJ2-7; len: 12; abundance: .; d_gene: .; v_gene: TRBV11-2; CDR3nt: TGTGCCAGCAGCTCGAGCTCCTACGAGCAGTACTTC; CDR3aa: CASSSSSYEQYF
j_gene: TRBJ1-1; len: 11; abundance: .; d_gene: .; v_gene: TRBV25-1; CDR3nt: TGTGCCAGCAGCAGGATAACTGAAGCTTTCTTT; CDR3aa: CASSRITEAFF
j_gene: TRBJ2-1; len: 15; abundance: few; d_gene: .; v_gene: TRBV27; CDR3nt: TGTGCCAGCAGTTTAAGTTGGCTCTCTCACAATGAGCAGTTCTTC; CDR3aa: CASSLSWLSHNEQFF
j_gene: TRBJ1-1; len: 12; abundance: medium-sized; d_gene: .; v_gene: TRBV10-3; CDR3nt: TGTGCCATCAGTGATATGGGCTCTGAAGCTTTCTTT; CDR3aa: CAISDMGSEAFF
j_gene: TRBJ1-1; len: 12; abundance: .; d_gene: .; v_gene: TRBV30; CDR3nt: TGTGCTACTATCAACCCGGGGACTGAAGCTTTCTTT; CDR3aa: CATINPGTEAFF
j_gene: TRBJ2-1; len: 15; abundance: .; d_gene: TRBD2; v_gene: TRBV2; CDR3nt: TGTGCCGGGACTAGCGGGAGGGGGTCCTACAATGAGCAGTTCTTC; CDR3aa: CAGTSGRGSYNEQFF
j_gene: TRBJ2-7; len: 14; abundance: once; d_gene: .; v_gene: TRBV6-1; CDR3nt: TGTGCCAGCAGTGAACGAGGACAGTTCTACGAGCAGTACTTC; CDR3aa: CASSERGQFYEQYF
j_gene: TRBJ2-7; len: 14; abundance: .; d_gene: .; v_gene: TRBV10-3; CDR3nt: TGTGCCACGACCCAACAGGGGAGGACCTACGAGCAGTACTTC; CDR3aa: CATTQQGRTYEQYF
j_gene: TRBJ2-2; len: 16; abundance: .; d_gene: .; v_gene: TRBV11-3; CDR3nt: TGTGCCAGCAGCCCCGGCTGGGGGCGAGGAGACGGGGAGCTGTTTTTT; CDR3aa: CASSPGWGRGDGELFF
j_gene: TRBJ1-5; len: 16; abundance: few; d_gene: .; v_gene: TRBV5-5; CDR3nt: TGTGCCAGCAGCTGGACCGCAGGGGTTAGCAATCAGCCCCAGCATTTT; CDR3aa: CASSWTAGVSNQPQHF
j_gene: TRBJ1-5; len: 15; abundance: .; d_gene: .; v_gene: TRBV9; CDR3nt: TGTGCCAGCAGCAAGGACACCCATAGCAATCAGCCCCAGCATTTT; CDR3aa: CASSKDTHSNQPQHF
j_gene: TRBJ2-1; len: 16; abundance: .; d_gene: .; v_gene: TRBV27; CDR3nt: TGTGCCAGCAGTCCCGCCAGGGCGGCCAACTACAATGAGCAGTTCTTC; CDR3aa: CASSPARAANYNEQFF
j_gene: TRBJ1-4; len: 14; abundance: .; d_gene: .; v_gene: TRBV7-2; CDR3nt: TGTGCCAGCAGCCTAGCGGGATTTGCTGAAAAACTGTTTTTT; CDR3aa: CASSLAGFAEKLFF
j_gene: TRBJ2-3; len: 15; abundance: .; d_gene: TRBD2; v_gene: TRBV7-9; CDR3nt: TGTGCCAGCAGCTTAAGCAGCGGGGGGGCGAGCGAGCAGTATTTT; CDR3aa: CASSLSSGGASEQYF
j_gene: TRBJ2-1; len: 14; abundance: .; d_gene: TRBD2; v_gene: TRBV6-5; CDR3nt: TGTGCCAGCAGCTGGACTAGCGGGAACAATGAGCAGTTCTTC; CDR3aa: CASSWTSGNNEQFF
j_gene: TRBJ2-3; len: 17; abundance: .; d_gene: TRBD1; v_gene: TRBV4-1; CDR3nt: TGCGCCAGCAGCCAAGGACAGGGGGCGAATACGCCAGATACGCAGTATTTT; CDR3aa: CASSQGQGANTPDTQYF
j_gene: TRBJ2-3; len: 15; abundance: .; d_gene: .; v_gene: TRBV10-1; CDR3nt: TGCGCCAGCAGTGAGTCGATCGGGGGATCAGATACGCAGTATTTT; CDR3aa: CASSESIGGSDTQYF
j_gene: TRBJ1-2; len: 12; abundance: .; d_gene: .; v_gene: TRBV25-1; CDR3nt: TGTGCCAGCAGTGAACACACGTATGGCTACACCTTC; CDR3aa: CASSEHTYGYTF
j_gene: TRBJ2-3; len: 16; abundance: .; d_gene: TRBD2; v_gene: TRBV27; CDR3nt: TGTGCCACCCGCACGGGGGGACTAGCGGGAACAGATACGCAGTATTTT; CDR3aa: CATRTGGLAGTDTQYF
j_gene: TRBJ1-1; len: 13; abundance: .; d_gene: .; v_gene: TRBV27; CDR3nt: TGTGCCAGCAGTTTAATAGGGGGACCTGAAGCTTTCTTT; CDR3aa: CASSLIGGPEAFF
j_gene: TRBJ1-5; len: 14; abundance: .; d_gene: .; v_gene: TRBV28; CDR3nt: TGTGCCAGCAGCCCCCGGGAACCCCGTCAGCCCCAGCATTTT; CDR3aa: CASSPREPRQPQHF
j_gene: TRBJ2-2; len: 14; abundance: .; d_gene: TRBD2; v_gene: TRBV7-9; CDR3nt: TGTGCCAGCAGCTCCGCGGGAGGGAAGGGGGAGCTGTTTTTT; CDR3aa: CASSSAGGKGELFF
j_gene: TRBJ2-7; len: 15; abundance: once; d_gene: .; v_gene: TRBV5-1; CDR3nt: TGCGCCAGCAGCTTGGTGTCGCAGGGACCCTACGAGCAGTACTTC; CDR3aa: CASSLVSQGPYEQYF
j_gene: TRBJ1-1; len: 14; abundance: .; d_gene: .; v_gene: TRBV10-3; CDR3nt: TGTGCCATCAGGGGGCCGGGACTGAACACTGAAGCTTTCTTT; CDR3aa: CAIRGPGLNTEAFF